This T cell receptor (beta chain) was sequenced in a study of cytomegalovirus exposure and HLA in healthy donors. Study-level background: An early data release held tens of millions of unique TCRs from HLA-typed donors. The study's findings and limits: The authors assumed roughly uniform sequencing depth across donors for presence/absence analyses. Later on, analysis showed that most CMV-associated TCR beta chains appeared to be HLA-restricted.

A remark on this clone: Its antigen is still unknown.

The CDR3 has 16 residues. The V gene's germline CDR1 is SGHTA and CDR2 FQGNSA. V was trimmed by 5 bases and J by 0 bases, leaving 14 bases between them. Every donor was a healthy person donating bone marrow. PCR primers comprised 60 Vbeta and 13 Jbeta primers. The method was immunoSEQ multiplex PCR; TCRdb's version includes in-frame clones alone and lacks a portion of them. Of some 150,000 clones listed, approximately 80% are singletons. Sample: PBMCs. This rearrangement joins TRBV7-2 to TRBJ2-1, with D uncertain. This clonotype originated in a woman aged 50 to 65 in good health and CMV-seronegative. The CDR3 nucleotides read TGTGCCAGCAGCGCCCAGGCCGCAAGCTCCTACAATGAGCAGTTCTTC. This translates into CASSAQAASSYNEQFF.